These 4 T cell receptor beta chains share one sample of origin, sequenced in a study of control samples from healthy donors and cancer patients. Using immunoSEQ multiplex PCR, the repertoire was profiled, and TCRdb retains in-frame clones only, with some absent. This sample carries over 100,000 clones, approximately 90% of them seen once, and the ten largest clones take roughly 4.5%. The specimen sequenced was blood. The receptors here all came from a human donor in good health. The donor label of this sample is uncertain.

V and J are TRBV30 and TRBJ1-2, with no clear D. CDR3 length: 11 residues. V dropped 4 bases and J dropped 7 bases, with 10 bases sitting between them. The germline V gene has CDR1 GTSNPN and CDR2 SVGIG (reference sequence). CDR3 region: CAWIRDSGYTF. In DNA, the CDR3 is TGTGCCTGGATTAGGGATTCTGGCTACACCTTC.

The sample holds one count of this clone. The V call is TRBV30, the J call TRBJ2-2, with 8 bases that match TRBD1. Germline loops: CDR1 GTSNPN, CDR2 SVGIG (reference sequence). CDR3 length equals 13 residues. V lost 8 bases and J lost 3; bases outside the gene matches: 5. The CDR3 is CAHRQGYTGELFF. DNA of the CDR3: TGTGCCCATCGACAGGGGTACACCGGGGAGCTGTTTTTT.

This chain's CDR3 is CASSSGSSYNEQFF. The CDR3 nucleotides are TGTGCCAGCAGCTCCGGGAGCTCCTACAATGAGCAGTTCTTC. The gene calls are TRBV11-3 and TRBJ2-1; possible D gene TRBD2, 6 bases. Germline V gives CDR1 SGHNT, CDR2 YENEEA. This CDR3 has 14 residues. The ends were cut back, 4 bases at V and 0 bases at J, with 7 bases in the middle.

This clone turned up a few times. As DNA, the CDR3 is TGCGCCAGCAGCTTGGATGGACACCCAACGAACACCGGGGAGCTGTTTTTT. Its translation is CASSLDGHPTNTGELFF. V gene TRBV5-1 combines with J gene TRBJ2-2; the D gene is possibly TRBD1 (5 bases). The V gene's germline CDR1 is SGHRS and CDR2 YFSETQ. This CDR3 comprises 17 residues. V lost 0 bases and J 0 bases, leaving 12 bases between the germline ends.